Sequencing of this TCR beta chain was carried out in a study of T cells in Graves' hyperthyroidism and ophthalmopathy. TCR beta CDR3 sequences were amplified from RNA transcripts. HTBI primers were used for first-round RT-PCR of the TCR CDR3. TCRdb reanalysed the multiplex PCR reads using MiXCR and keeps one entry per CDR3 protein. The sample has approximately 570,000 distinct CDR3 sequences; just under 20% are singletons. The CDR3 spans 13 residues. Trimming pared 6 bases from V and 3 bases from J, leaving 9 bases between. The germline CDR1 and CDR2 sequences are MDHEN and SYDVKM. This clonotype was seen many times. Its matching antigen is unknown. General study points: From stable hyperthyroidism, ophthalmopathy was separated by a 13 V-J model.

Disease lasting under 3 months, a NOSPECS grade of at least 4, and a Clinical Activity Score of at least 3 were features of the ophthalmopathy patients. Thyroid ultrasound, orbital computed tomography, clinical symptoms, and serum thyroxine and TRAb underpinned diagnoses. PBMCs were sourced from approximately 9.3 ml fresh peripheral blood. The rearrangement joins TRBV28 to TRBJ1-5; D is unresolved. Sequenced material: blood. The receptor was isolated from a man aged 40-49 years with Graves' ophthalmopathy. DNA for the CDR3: TGTGCCAGCAGGATGGGTCCCAATCAGCCCCAGCATTTT. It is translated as CASRMGPNQPQHF. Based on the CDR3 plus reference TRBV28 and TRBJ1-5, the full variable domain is DVKVTQSSRYLVKRTGEKVFLECVQDMDHENMFWYRQDPGLGLRLIYFSYDVKMKEKGDIPEGYSVSREKKERFSLILESASTNQTSMYLCASRMGPNQPQHFGDGTRLSIL.